One sample yielded the 9 T cell receptor beta chains listed below, sequenced in a study of patients and donors after allogeneic stem cell transplantation. TCRdb processed the RT-PCR reads anew with MiXCR; each CDR3 protein has one entry. The sample lists roughly 940,000 distinct CDR3 sequences; roughly 18% were seen once. The sequenced sample was blood, either unsorted or a sorted T cell fraction (not recorded which). All receptors come from a human donor who was either an allogeneic HSCT recipient or a stem cell or donor lymphocyte infusion donor (not recorded which). It is not recorded whose cells these are; they may come from a transplant donor.

This clonotype has more than one count but fewer than ten. As DNA, the CDR3 is TGTGCCAGCAGTTCCAGGCTATGGGGGACAGAAACTAACTATGGCTACACCTTC. It specifies CASSSRLWGTETNYGYTF. The chain has TRBV12-3 or TRBV12-4 and TRBJ1-2; 7 bases agree with TRBD1. The CDR3 has 18 amino acids. Trimming took 4 bases from V and 0 from J; bases not matched to a gene: 14.

The chain combines TRBV3-1 with TRBJ2-2; D is perhaps TRBD1 or TRBD2 (5 bases each). Germline assignment: CDR1 LGHDT and CDR2 YNNKEL (reference sequence). Trimming removed 1 base at V and 4 bases at J, with 16 bases between. The CDR3 covers 17 residues. The CDR3 DNA reads TGTGCCAGCAGCCAAGCCATGAGTGGGACCCTCACCGGGGAGCTGTTTTTT. Its translation: CASSQAMSGTLTGELFF. The full variable domain, rest sourced from reference TRBV3-1 and TRBJ2-2, is DTAVSQTPKYLVTQMGNDKSIKCEQNLGHDTMYWYKQDSKKFLKIMFSYNNKELIINETVPNRFSPKSPDKAHLNLHINSLELGDSAVYFCASSQAMSGTLTGELFFGEGSRLTVL.

This clonotype was counted a few times. The chain has TRBV4-3 and TRBJ2-2; 13 bases fit TRBD2. Per the germline V gene, CDR1 is LGHNA and CDR2 is YSLEER. This CDR3 has 17 residues. Trimming at V came to 1 base and at J to 2 bases, leaving 1 base not matched to a gene. CDR3 DNA sequence: TGCGCCAGCAGCCAAGGACTAGCGGGGGGCAACACCGGGGAGCTGTTTTTT. It encodes CASSQGLAGGNTGELFF.

This clonotype was found a few times. This chain uses TRBV12-3 or TRBV12-4 with TRBJ2-7, with TRBD2 as a possible D gene (5 bases). CDR3 length: 15 amino acids. V lost 3 bases and J lost 0, with 12 bases in between. Here the CDR3 reads CASSFHTGNSYEQYF. The CDR3 nucleotides read TGTGCCAGCAGTTTCCATACGGGGAACTCCTACGAGCAGTACTTC.

The rearrangement links TRBV7-9 to TRBJ1-5, with D possibly TRBD1 on 5 matching bases. The CDR3 consists of 15 residues. Trimming stripped 4 bases from V and 3 bases from J, with 13 bases between. Germline values: CDR1 SEHNR, CDR2 FQNEAQ (reference sequence). The CDR3 reads CASSSTGEFNQPQHF. CDR3 nucleotide sequence: TGTGCCAGCAGCTCGACGGGGGAGTTCAATCAGCCCCAGCATTTT.

This chain links TRBV10-3 with TRBJ2-5; no clear D gene. From germline, CDR1 is ENHRY and CDR2 SYGVKD. This CDR3 has 14 amino acids. The V end lost 10 bases, the J end lost 0 bases, and 15 bases lay between the germline ends. The chain's CDR3 is CATGRHVDQETQYF. The CDR3 nucleotides are TGTGCCACCGGACGTCACGTCGACCAAGAGACCCAGTACTTC.

This clonotype has just a few counts. The chain uses TRBV6-1 and TRBJ1-1; 8 bases are shared with TRBD1. The ends lost 1 base at V and 9 bases at J; junction bases unmatched: 7. CDR1 MNHNS and CDR2 SASEGT come from the germline V gene. The CDR3 has 14 residues. Written as DNA, the CDR3 is TGTGCCAGCAGTGAAGGGACAGGGCATCTGAAAGCTTTCTTT. Protein sequence: CASSEGTGHLKAFF.

The chain has TRBV2 and TRBJ2-1; D ambiguous. The V gene's germline CDR1 is SNHLY and CDR2 FYNNEI. The CDR3 runs to 16 residues. Between the trimmed V and J ends, which lost 2 bases and 4 bases, there was a span of 15 bases. This CDR3 reads CASSESTLYKYNEQFF. CDR3 sequence (DNA): TGTGCCAGCAGTGAATCAACCCTCTATAAATACAATGAGCAGTTCTTC.

The V gene is TRBV6-5, the J gene TRBJ2-3, with D possibly TRBD2 on 5 matching bases. The germline V gene encodes CDR1 MNHEY and CDR2 SVGAGI. The CDR3 consists of 14 residues. Trimming removed 1 base from V and 8 bases from J, with 13 bases in between. The CDR3 sequence: CASSYFGVGGTQYF. The CDR3 coding sequence is TGTGCCAGCAGTTACTTCGGGGTCGGCGGTACGCAGTATTTT.